This TCR beta chain is drawn from a study of T cell repertoires in cytomegalovirus infection. The overall study: CMV epitopes, recently identified HLA-C-restricted and well-studied HLA-B-restricted, were used. It was the public TCR beta signatures that indicated both CMV infection and matching HLA type.

The J segment lost 2 bases and the V segment lost 4 bases, leaving 12 bases of the junction unmatched. CDR3 length: 17 residues. CDR1 is MGHRA and CDR2 is YSYEKL in the germline V gene. This clonotype has only a few counts. Its specificity is unknown. General study findings and limits: Identification of carriers of CMV plus the relevant HLA was achieved through cumulative public TCR beta family frequency.

MiXCR, applied by TCRdb to the reads, yields one record per CDR3 protein. Of 650,000 to 850,000 distinct CDR3 sequences detected, 25% to 30% appear once; the ten largest clones hold roughly 14%. The sample consisted of cultured CD8+ T cells from PBMCs, taken from culture after CMV antigen stimulation. The receptor's source is a human donor in good health (CMV status not recorded). Some clones in this sample may be carry-over from other donors' samples. This chain joins TRBV4-1 and TRBJ1-1; 8 nucleotides line up with TRBD1. CDR3 sequence reads: CASSRAGQGGLNTEAFF. The CDR3 DNA sequence: TGCGCCAGCAGCCGGGCAGGACAGGGAGGGCTAAACACTGAAGCTTTCTTT.